A single sample gave rise to the 19 T cell receptor beta chains below, sequenced in a study of shared clonotypes between healthy human individuals. CD8 cells regarded as naive lacked CD45RO, were positively chosen for CCR7, and omitted terminally differentiated effector memory CD45RA+ cells. TCRdb's copy holds only in-frame clones and misses some; the assay was immunoSEQ multiplex PCR. This repertoire shows some 2 million clones, about 95% found once; its top ten account for around 1.2%. The sample was naive CD8+ T cells sorted from blood. All receptors come from a man younger than 35 in good health.

This chain uses TRBV5-1 with TRBJ2-5; TRBD1 aligns across 7 bases. The CDR3 sequence is 16 residues long. Germline V gene sequence: CDR1 SGHRS, CDR2 YFSETQ. The J segment lost 2 bases and the V segment lost 4 bases, leaving 11 bases of the junction unmatched. The CDR3 region has the DNA TGCGCCAGCAGCCAGGACCGGGACAGCAAACAAGAGACCCAGTACTTC. Its protein is CASSQDRDSKQETQYF.

This clone was picked up one time. The chain uses TRBV5-1 and TRBJ2-3; tentatively, D is TRBD1 (6 bases). CDR1 and CDR2 from the germline V gene are SGHRS and YFSETQ. The CDR3 loop spans 13 amino acids. Trimming took off 4 bases at V and 5 bases at J, with 11 bases between the two ends. CDR3 sequence: CASSQTGLDTQYF. In DNA form, the CDR3 reads TGCGCCAGCAGCCAAACAGGGTTAGATACGCAGTATTTT.

V is TRBV27 and J is TRBJ1-5; 8 bases agree with TRBD1. This CDR3 comprises 14 residues. V was clipped by 5 bases and J by 3 bases; unmatched bases: 3. CDR1 is MNHEY and CDR2 is SMNVEV in the germline V gene (reference sequence). CDR3 sequence (DNA): TGTGCCAGCAGTGTGACAGGGGCCAATCAGCCCCAGCATTTT. Translating it yields CASSVTGANQPQHF.

The V and J genes are TRBV5-6 and TRBJ1-1, with 8 positions matching TRBD1. There are 17 residues in the CDR3. Losses at the gene ends were 2 bases for V and 0 bases for J; bases not matched to a gene: 9. Germline V lookup: CDR1 SGHDT, CDR2 YYEEEE. The CDR3 loop reads CASSLGTGGFMNTEAFF. DNA of the CDR3: TGTGCCAGCAGCTTAGGTACAGGGGGTTTCATGAACACTGAAGCTTTCTTT.

The chain couples TRBV4-3 to TRBJ2-7; a possible D gene is TRBD2 (6 bases). Trimming stripped 1 base from V and 3 bases from J, with 19 bases between. The CDR3 covers 17 residues. Germline V gene lookup returns CDR1 LGHNA and CDR2 YSLEER. CDR3 coding DNA: TGCGCCAGCAGCCAAGGGGGCAGGCGGGTGGGGGGCTACGAGCAGTACTTC. Amino acids: CASSQGGRRVGGYEQYF.

This chain joins TRBV27 and TRBJ2-3, with D possibly matching TRBD1 (6 bases). CDR3 size: 14 residues. Trimming stripped 6 bases from V and 6 bases from J, with 16 bases between. CDR1 is MNHEY and CDR2 is SMNVEV in the germline V gene (reference sequence). CDR3 sequence: CASSRTAPGDTQYF. CDR3 nucleotide sequence: TGTGCCAGCAGCCGGACAGCTCCAGGGGATACGCAGTATTTT.

This rearrangement joins TRBV2 to TRBJ2-7, with 11 bases matching TRBD2. CDR3 length: 16 residues. The germline CDR1 and CDR2 sequences are SNHLY and FYNNEI. Losses at the gene ends were 4 bases for V and 5 bases for J; bases not matched to a gene: 10. CDR3 in DNA: TGTGCCAGCAGTGTTTGGCTAGCGGGAGGATTTGACGAGCAGTACTTC. Amino acid sequence: CASSVWLAGGFDEQYF.

The chain carries TRBV29-1 and TRBJ1-1; perhaps TRBD1 as D (5 bases). Per germline, CDR1 SQVTM and CDR2 ANQGSEA. V lost 3 bases, J lost 7 bases, and 15 bases lay in between. The CDR3 totals 13 residues. CDR3 nucleotide sequence: TGCAGCGTTGATCAACCGGACACCTATGAAGCTTTCTTT. As protein: CSVDQPDTYEAFF.

The rearrangement joins TRBV6-7 to TRBJ1-5, with a tentative D call TRBD1 (6 bases). TRBV6-7 is reported as an ORF; its role is uncertain. Deletions cut 3 bases from V and 8 bases from J, with 17 bases between. This CDR3 has 15 residues. CDR3 amino acids: CASSYPPRTDEPQHF. The CDR3, as DNA: TGTGCCAGCAGTTATCCCCCCCGGACAGACGAGCCCCAGCATTTT.

With regard to this clone: A read error may produce the germline difference seen at one junction end. The same CDR3 can be traced to other DNA sequences in this sample. The chain has TRBV4-3 and TRBJ2-7; D might be TRBD1 (5 bases). CDR3 length equals 13 residues. CDR1 is LGHNA and CDR2 is YSLEER in the germline V gene. Here the CDR3 DNA reads TGCGCCAGCAGCCAAGGGGGCTCCGACGAGCAGTACTTC. Protein sequence: CASSQGGSDEQYF.

The V call is TRBV4-1, the J call TRBJ2-7; D not resolved. V lost 0 bases and J 3 bases, leaving 9 bases between the germline ends. CDR3 size: 14 residues. Germline CDR1 MGHRA, CDR2 YSYEKL. The DNA of the CDR3 is TGCGCCAGCAGCCAAGAGCCCCGGAGCTACGAGCAGTACTTC. It translates to CASSQEPRSYEQYF.

The J gene is TRBJ2-5, the V gene TRBV9, with D perhaps TRBD1 (6 bases). V gave up 5 bases and J gave up 4 bases, with 18 bases separating them. This CDR3 comprises 15 residues. The germline CDR1 and CDR2 sequences are SGDLS and YYNGEE. The CDR3 sequence is CASSLQSGDGETQYF. The CDR3 DNA reads TGTGCCAGCAGTCTACAATCAGGGGATGGAGAGACCCAGTACTTC. Looking up the rest from reference TRBV9 and TRBJ2-5 gives the full variable domain: DSGVTQTPKHLITATGQRVTLRCSPRSGDLSVYWYQQSLDQGLQFLIQYYNGEERAKGNILERFSAQQFPDLHSELNLSSLELGDSALYFCASSLQSGDGETQYFGPGTRLLVL.

The chain employs TRBV9 and TRBJ1-4; possibly TRBD1 for D (5 bases). Trimming stripped 1 base from V and 10 bases from J, with 8 bases between. This CDR3 comprises 12 residues. CDR1 SGDLS and CDR2 YYNGEE come from the germline V gene. This CDR3 is CASSVNGGKLFF. The CDR3 coding sequence is TGTGCCAGCAGCGTAAATGGGGGAAAACTGTTTTTT.

CDR3 nucleotide sequence: TGTGCCAGCAGCTCCGGGGGGCAGAGGGACGACTCACCCCTCCACTTT. It yields the protein CASSSGGQRDDSPLHF. V usage is TRBV7-9 and J usage is TRBJ1-6, with D tentatively TRBD1 (6 bases). This CDR3 has 16 amino acids. Trimming took 4 bases from V and 10 from J, leaving 20 bases between them. Germline V lookup: CDR1 SEHNR, CDR2 FQNEAQ (reference sequence).

As for this clone: The same CDR3 is also encoded by other DNA sequences in this sample. The genes are TRBV27 and TRBJ2-2, with D possibly TRBD2 on 6 matching bases. Trimming stripped 2 bases from V and 5 bases from J, with 9 bases between. Germline-derived CDR1 and CDR2 are MNHEY and SMNVEV (reference sequence). The CDR3 loop spans 14 amino acids. Written as DNA, the CDR3 is TGTGCCAGCAGTTTAGTCGGGGGAACCGGGGAGCTGTTTTTT. Amino acids: CASSLVGGTGELFF.

The chain joins TRBV13 to TRBJ2-7, with D tentatively TRBD2 (6 bases). The germline V and J ends were trimmed by 0 bases and 3 bases, with 15 bases remaining between them. CDR3 length: 16 amino acids. The germline V gene has CDR1 PRHDT and CDR2 FYEKMQ (reference sequence). CDR3 DNA: TGTGCCAGCAGCTTAGGGGCCCGGGAGTCGGGCTACGAGCAGTACTTC. This codes for CASSLGARESGYEQYF. Full variable domain (remainder filled in from reference TRBV13 and TRBJ2-7): AAGVIQSPRHLIKEKRETATLKCYPIPRHDTVYWYQQGPGQDPQFLISFYEKMQSDKGSIPDRFSAQQFSDYHSELNMSSLELGDSALYFCASSLGARESGYEQYFGPGTRLTVT.

This clone was recorded a few times. Other DNA sequences of this sample code for an identical CDR3. This rearrangement joins TRBV6-5 to TRBJ1-6, with a weak D call TRBD1 (6 bases). The CDR3 extends over 13 amino acids. The V gene lost 2 bases and the J gene lost 10 bases, with 9 bases spanning the gap. Germline loops: CDR1 MNHEY, CDR2 SVGAGI. The CDR3 nucleotides read TGTGCCAGCAGTTACGGTCAGGGGTCACCCCTCCACTTT. It codes for CASSYGQGSPLHF.

This CDR3 reads CASSYALGYYEQYF. CDR3 sequence (DNA): TGTGCCAGCTCCTATGCTCTCGGTTATTACGAGCAGTACTTC. The chain carries TRBV11-2 and TRBJ2-7; D ambiguous. Germline CDR1 and CDR2: SGHAT and FQNNGV. V gave up 8 bases and J gave up 4 bases, with 18 bases separating them. The CDR3 extends over 14 amino acids.

The chain has TRBV13 and TRBJ1-4; no firm D call. Trimming took off 5 bases at V and 14 bases at J, with 15 bases between the two ends. The CDR3 extends over 12 amino acids. CDR1 PRHDT and CDR2 FYEKMQ come from the germline V gene (reference sequence). CDR3 amino acids: CASSRDKIGLFF. The CDR3 nucleotides read TGTGCCAGCAGCCGAGATAAGATAGGGCTGTTTTTT.